These 28 T cell receptor beta chains were sequenced from one sample in a study of blood T cells in healthy people across ages. Next came a second PCR, run for about 6 to 12 cycles, which used a sample-barcoded 5' primer along with a J-beta primer mix. TCRdb reanalysed the 5' RACE reads using MiXCR and keeps one entry per CDR3 protein. The data contain around 1.5 million distinct CDR3 sequences, about 35% of them singletons. Material: blood. These receptors were taken from a woman aged 25 to 39 in good health.

This chain links TRBV4-1 with TRBJ2-2; D is ambiguous. The CDR3 length is 15 residues. Per the germline V gene, CDR1 is MGHRA and CDR2 is YSYEKL. The ends were cut back, 4 bases at V and 0 bases at J, with 9 bases in the middle. CDR3 DNA: TGCGCCAGCAGCCGAAGGGTCTCGAACACCGGGGAGCTGTTTTTT. It translates to CASSRRVSNTGELFF.

This clonotype was picked up a small number of times. The genes are TRBV7-9 and TRBJ1-2, with 8 bases lining up with TRBD1. V lost 5 bases to trimming and J lost 8 bases; unmatched junction nucleotides: 7. The germline V gene has CDR1 SEHNR and CDR2 FQNEAQ (reference sequence). The CDR3 sequence is 13 residues long. CDR3 sequence: CASSPETGDGYTF. The CDR3 nucleotides read TGTGCCAGCAGCCCTGAGACAGGGGACGGCTACACCTTC.

The chain combines TRBV5-6 with TRBJ1-5; possibly TRBD1 for D (5 bases). The CDR3 runs to 12 residues. V was shortened by 3 bases and J by 7 bases, with 8 bases between the two germline ends. Germline V gene sequence: CDR1 SGHDT, CDR2 YYEEEE. This CDR3 reads CASSSQGQPQHF. The CDR3 bases are TGTGCCAGCAGCTCGCAGGGACAGCCCCAGCATTTT.

The chain carries TRBV11-2 and TRBJ2-7; a possible D gene is TRBD2 (6 bases). This CDR3 comprises 13 residues. Trimming left V 4 bases short and J 7 bases short, with 14 bases between. CDR1 and CDR2 from the germline V gene are SGHAT and FQNNGV. The CDR3: CASSSGIRGEQYF. The CDR3 bases are TGTGCCAGCAGCTCCGGGATCCGGGGGGAGCAGTACTTC.

This clonotype occurred a few times. The CDR3 region is CASSEGQVWGSYNEQFF. The CDR3 DNA reads as TGTGCCAGCAGTGAAGGGCAGGTGTGGGGATCCTACAATGAGCAGTTCTTC. The chain has TRBV6-1 and TRBJ2-1; the D is unclear. The V gene lost 1 base and the J gene lost 1 base, with 14 bases spanning the gap. CDR1 is MNHNS and CDR2 is SASEGT in the germline V gene. This CDR3 is built from 17 residues.

The chain has TRBV6-1 and TRBJ2-1; D gene uncertain. This CDR3 is 10 amino acids long. V was pared by 10 bases and J by 8 bases, with 9 bases between. The germline V gene encodes CDR1 MNHNS and CDR2 SASEGT. The CDR3 region is CATRWDEQFF. The CDR3 DNA follows: TGTGCCACCCGATGGGATGAGCAGTTCTTC.

In its sample, this clonotype was seen a few times. CDR3 loop: CASSATGTTLGTQYF. The DNA for the CDR3 is TGTGCCAGCAGTGCGACCGGGACAACCTTGGGTACGCAGTATTTT. The chain couples TRBV6-1 to TRBJ2-3, with a weak D call TRBD1 (6 bases). V gave up 4 bases and J gave up 8 bases, with 19 bases separating them. In germline, CDR1 is MNHNS, CDR2 SASEGT. This CDR3 is built from 15 residues.

The rearrangement links TRBV27 to TRBJ1-4; D remains unclear. The CDR3 spans 13 residues. The germline V gene encodes CDR1 MNHEY and CDR2 SMNVEV (reference sequence). V was trimmed by 11 bases and J by 5 bases, leaving 15 bases between them. DNA of the CDR3: TGTGCCCCGGGGAGGAGGTTAAATGAAAAACTGTTTTTT. It is translated as CAPGRRLNEKLFF.

This clonotype has a handful of counts. The chain is built from TRBV10-2 and TRBJ2-6; perhaps TRBD1 as D (6 bases). CDR1 WSHSY and CDR2 SAAADI come from the germline V gene. With 4 bases removed from V and 0 bases from J, the gap between germline ends came to 13 bases. The CDR3 has 17 amino acids. CDR3 nucleotides: TGCGCCAGCAGTGCGCGACAGGCTTTCTCTGGGGCCAACGTCCTGACTTTC. It codes for CASSARQAFSGANVLTF.

This clonotype was picked up a small number of times. A junction boundary mismatches the germline segment, possibly from a read error. CDR3: CSAMGSGETQYF. The CDR3 DNA sequence: TGCAGCGCTATGGGCAGCGGGGAGACCCAGTACTTC. This chain joins TRBV20-1 and TRBJ2-5; possibly TRBD2 for D (6 bases). Per the germline V gene, CDR1 is DFQATT and CDR2 is SNEGSKA (reference sequence). This CDR3 has 12 amino acids.

The chain combines TRBV5-5 with TRBJ2-7; 9 bases match TRBD1. Germline CDR1 reads SGHKS; CDR2 reads YYEKEE (reference sequence). The CDR3 extends over 15 amino acids. Trimming removed 2 bases from V and 5 bases from J; junction bases left unmatched: 8. CDR3 loop: CASSFYPTGGNEQYF. The CDR3 nucleotides read TGTGCCAGCAGCTTTTATCCTACAGGGGGCAACGAGCAGTACTTC.

This clonotype was seen a handful of times. The chain couples TRBV5-1 to TRBJ2-1; 9 bases are a match to TRBD2. V trimming: 9 bases; J trimming: 14 bases; junction bases outside the gene matches: 6. Germline V gene sequence: CDR1 SGHRS, CDR2 YFSETQ. The CDR3 has 10 residues. CDR3 DNA sequence: TGCGCCATCCTGCGGGGGGGCAAGTTCTTC. It translates to CAILRGGKFF.

In this sample, this clonotype turned up a few times. The junction does not match germline at one end; this may be a read error. The chain recombines TRBV4-1 with TRBJ1-5; the match to TRBD1 covers 8 bases. The length of the CDR3 is 17 residues. In germline, CDR1 is MGHRA, CDR2 YSYEKL. The CDR3 reads CASSQGGTGYGNQPRHF. The CDR3 bases are TGCGCCAGCAGCCAAGGGGGGACAGGTTATGGCAATCAGCCCCGGCATTTT.

V gene TRBV7-6 combines with J gene TRBJ2-7; 7 nucleotides agree with TRBD1. CDR3 size: 16 residues. Germline assignment: CDR1 SGHVS and CDR2 FNYEAQ. V lost 2 bases, J lost 5 bases, and 12 bases stayed unmatched. The CDR3 region is CASSLYMRQGFHEQYF. The CDR3, as DNA: TGTGCCAGCAGCTTATACATGCGACAGGGTTTCCACGAGCAGTACTTC.

This clonotype was seen only a few times. The CDR3 spells CASSPAGFSYNEQFF. For the CDR3, the DNA is TGTGCCAGCTCACCGGCGGGTTTCTCCTACAATGAGCAGTTCTTC. V gene TRBV18 combines with J gene TRBJ2-1; TRBD2 is a possible D gene (5 bases). From germline, CDR1 is KGHSH and CDR2 LQKENI. The CDR3 runs to 15 residues. V was trimmed by 3 bases and J by 0 bases, leaving 9 bases between them.

The chain combines TRBV19 with TRBJ2-3; no firm D call. V lost 7 bases to trimming and J lost 0 bases, with 11 bases between them. This CDR3 has 14 amino acids. Looked up from germline, CDR1 is LNHDA and CDR2 is SQIVND (reference sequence). CDR3 sequence: CASKVESSTDTQYF. In nucleotides, the CDR3 is TGTGCCAGTAAGGTGGAGAGTAGCACAGATACGCAGTATTTT.

In this sample, this clonotype turned up once. The chain links TRBV28 to TRBJ2-1; D gene unclear. Trimming cost V 2 bases and J 5 bases, with 10 bases left between them. Germline CDR1 is MDHEN and CDR2 is SYDVKM. This CDR3 spans 14 amino acids. The CDR3 DNA sequence: TGTGCCAGCAGTTTAGTAGCCAGCCACAATGAGCAGTTCTTC. The encoded protein is CASSLVASHNEQFF.

The sample holds many counts of this clonotype. At one of its ends the junction is not consistent with the germline gene, which may arise from a read error. This chain uses TRBV6-6 with TRBJ2-3; 8 bases are a match to TRBD1. This CDR3 region has 13 residues. From germline, CDR1 is MNHNY and CDR2 SVGAGI (reference sequence). CDR3 nucleotide sequence: TGCGCCAGCAGCCCACAGGGGGCAGATACGCAGTATTTT. It is translated as CASSPQGADTQYF.

The table lists this clonotype with a few counts. At one of its ends the junction is not consistent with the germline gene, which may arise from a read error. The J gene is TRBJ2-1, the V gene TRBV4-1, with 7 bases aligning to TRBD1. This CDR3 contains 14 residues. Germline-derived CDR1 and CDR2 are MGHRA and YSYEKL. The CDR3 here is CARSRGTPYNEQFF. DNA for the CDR3: TGCGCCCGCAGCAGGGGGACCCCCTACAATGAGCAGTTCTTC.

V usage is TRBV28 and J usage is TRBJ2-1; D call uncertain. The germline gives CDR1 MDHEN, CDR2 SYDVKM. V lost 6 bases and J lost 7, with 19 bases in between. This CDR3 has 15 amino acids. The CDR3 spells CASSRVTNGRNEQFF. The CDR3 region has the DNA TGTGCCAGCAGCCGCGTTACAAATGGGCGGAATGAGCAGTTCTTC.

In this sample, this clonotype turned up a few times. The chain uses TRBV7-2 and TRBJ2-3; 9 nucleotides line up with TRBD2. Per the germline V gene, CDR1 is SGHTA and CDR2 is FQGNSA. This CDR3 has 17 amino acids. After removal of 5 bases from V and 5 bases from J, the junction contained 14 bases not matched to a gene. The CDR3 is CASSLTLRGGPVDTQYF. In DNA form, the CDR3 reads TGTGCCAGCAGCCTAACCTTGCGGGGGGGGCCAGTAGATACGCAGTATTTT.

The chain carries TRBV27 and TRBJ2-4, with 8 bases identical to TRBD2. The end of the DNA fits TRBJ2-7 better, so the J call may be wrong. Looked up from germline, CDR1 is MNHEY and CDR2 is SMNVEV (reference sequence). This CDR3 is 16 amino acids long. CDR3 sequence: CASSFSAGGRNYEQYF. The CDR3 nucleotides read TGTGCCAGCAGTTTCTCCGCGGGGGGCCGGAACTACGAGCAGTACTTC.

This clonotype was seen repeatedly, ten times or more. This chain links TRBV13 with TRBJ2-7; possible D gene TRBD1, 5 bases. The V gene lost 0 bases and the J gene lost 4 bases, with 13 bases spanning the gap. The length of the CDR3 is 15 residues. Germline CDR1 and CDR2: PRHDT and FYEKMQ (reference sequence). The DNA for the CDR3 is TGTGCCAGCAGCTTAGGATCTGGGGCATCTTACGAGCAGTACTTC. Protein sequence: CASSLGSGASYEQYF.

The table lists this clonotype with many counts. The V call is TRBV4-2, the J call TRBJ2-1, with TRBD2 matching 14 bases. The CDR3 spans 16 residues. Looked up from germline, CDR1 is LGHNA and CDR2 is YNFKEQ. V shed 3 bases and J 7 bases; nucleotides not matched to a gene: 5. The CDR3 sequence: CASSQGRTSGGNEQFF. The DNA of the CDR3 is TGTGCCAGCAGCCAGGGGAGGACTAGCGGGGGGAATGAGCAGTTCTTC.

This clonotype showed up many times. The rearrangement uses TRBV20-1 and TRBJ2-1; either TRBD1 or TRBD2 may supply D (5 bases each). Trimming took 1 base from V and 2 from J, leaving 9 bases between them. Germline CDR1 is DFQATT and CDR2 is SNEGSKA (reference sequence). The CDR3 consists of 14 residues. Here the CDR3 DNA reads TGCAGTGCTAGAGGTGGGGGAACCTACAATGAGCAGTTCTTC. Translated: CSARGGGTYNEQFF.

The rearrangement uses TRBV6-1 and TRBJ1-1; D may be TRBD1 (6 bases). CDR1 and CDR2 (germline): MNHNS, SASEGT. The CDR3 consists of 13 residues. V shed 6 bases and J shed 7 bases, with 15 bases lying between them. The CDR3 loop is CASRQQGVNEAFF. The CDR3 bases are TGTGCCAGCAGGCAACAGGGTGTTAATGAAGCTTTCTTT.

This chain uses TRBV12-3 or TRBV12-4 with TRBJ2-7, with 11 bases aligning to TRBD1. V shed 7 bases, J shed 4 bases, and the junction held 9 bases outside the gene matches. The CDR3 length is 15 residues. CDR3 protein: CASTGEGDRGYEQYF. CDR3 coding DNA: TGTGCCAGCACGGGTGAAGGGGACAGGGGGTACGAGCAGTACTTC.

V and J are TRBV5-1 and TRBJ1-1; D remains ambiguous. Trimming took off 4 bases at V and 1 base at J, with 11 bases between the two ends. Germline lookup yields CDR1 SGHRS and CDR2 YFSETQ. CDR3 length: 14 amino acids. This chain's CDR3 is CASSIAGGNTEAFF. DNA for the CDR3: TGCGCCAGCAGCATCGCCGGAGGGAACACTGAAGCTTTCTTT. The full variable domain, rest sourced from reference TRBV5-1 and TRBJ1-1, is KAGVTQTPRYLIKTRGQQVTLSCSPISGHRSVSWYQQTPGQGLQFLFEYFSETQRNKGNFPGRFSGRQFSNSRSEMNVSTLELGDSALYLCASSIAGGNTEAFFGQGTRLTVV.